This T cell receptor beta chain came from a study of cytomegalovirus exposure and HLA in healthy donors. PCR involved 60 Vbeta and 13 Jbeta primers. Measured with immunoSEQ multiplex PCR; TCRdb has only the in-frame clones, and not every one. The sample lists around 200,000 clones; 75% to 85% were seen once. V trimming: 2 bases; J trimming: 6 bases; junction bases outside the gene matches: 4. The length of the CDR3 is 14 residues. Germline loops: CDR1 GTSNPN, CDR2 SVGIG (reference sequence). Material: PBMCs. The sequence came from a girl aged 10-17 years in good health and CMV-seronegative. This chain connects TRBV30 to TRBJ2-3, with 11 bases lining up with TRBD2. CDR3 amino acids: CAWSLAGGRDTQYF. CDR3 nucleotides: TGTGCCTGGAGTTTAGCGGGAGGGCGGGATACGCAGTATTTT.